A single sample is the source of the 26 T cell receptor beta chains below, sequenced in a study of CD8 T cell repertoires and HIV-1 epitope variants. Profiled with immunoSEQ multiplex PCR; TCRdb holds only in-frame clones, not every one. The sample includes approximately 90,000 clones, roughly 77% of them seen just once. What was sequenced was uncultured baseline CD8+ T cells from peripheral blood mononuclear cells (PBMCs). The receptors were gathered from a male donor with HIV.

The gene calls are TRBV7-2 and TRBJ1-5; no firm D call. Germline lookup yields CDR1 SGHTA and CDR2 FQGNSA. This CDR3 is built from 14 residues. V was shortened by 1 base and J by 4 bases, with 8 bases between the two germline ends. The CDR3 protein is CASSLDRVNQPQHF. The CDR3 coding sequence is TGTGCCAGCAGCTTAGACAGAGTTAATCAGCCCCAGCATTTT.

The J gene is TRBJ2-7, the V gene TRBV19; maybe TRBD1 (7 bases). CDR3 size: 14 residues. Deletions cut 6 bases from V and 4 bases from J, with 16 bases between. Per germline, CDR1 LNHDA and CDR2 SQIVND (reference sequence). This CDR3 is CASSPGQGGYEQYF. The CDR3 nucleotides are TGTGCCAGTAGCCCGGGGCAGGGGGGATACGAGCAGTACTTC.

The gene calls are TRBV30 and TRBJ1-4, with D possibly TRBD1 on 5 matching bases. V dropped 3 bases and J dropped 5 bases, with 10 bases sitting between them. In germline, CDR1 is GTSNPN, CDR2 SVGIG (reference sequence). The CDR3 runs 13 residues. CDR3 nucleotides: TGTGCCTGGAGGAGGGACGTAAATGAAAAACTGTTTTTT. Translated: CAWRRDVNEKLFF. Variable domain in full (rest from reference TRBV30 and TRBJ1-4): SQTIHQWPATLVQPVGSPLSLECTVEGTSNPNLYWYRQAAGRGLQLLFYSVGIGQISSEVPQNLSASRPQDRQFILSSKKLLLSDSGFYLCAWRRDVNEKLFFGSGTQLSVL.

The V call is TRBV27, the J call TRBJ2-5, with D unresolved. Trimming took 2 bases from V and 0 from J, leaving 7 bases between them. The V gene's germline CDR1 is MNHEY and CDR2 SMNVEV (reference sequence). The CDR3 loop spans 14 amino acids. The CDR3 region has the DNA TGTGCCAGCAGTTTAGACGGCAACCAAGAGACCCAGTACTTC. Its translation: CASSLDGNQETQYF.

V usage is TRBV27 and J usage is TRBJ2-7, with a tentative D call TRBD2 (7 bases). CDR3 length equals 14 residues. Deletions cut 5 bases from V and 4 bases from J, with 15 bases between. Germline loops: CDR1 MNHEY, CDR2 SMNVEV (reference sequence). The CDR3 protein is CASSKAGAGYEQYF. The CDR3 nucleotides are TGTGCCAGCAGTAAGGCGGGGGCCGGGTACGAGCAGTACTTC.

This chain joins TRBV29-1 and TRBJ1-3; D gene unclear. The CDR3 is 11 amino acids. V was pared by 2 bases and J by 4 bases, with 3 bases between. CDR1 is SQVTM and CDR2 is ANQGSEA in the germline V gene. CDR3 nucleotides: TGCAGCGTTGAAAAAGGAAACACCATATATTTT. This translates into CSVEKGNTIYF.

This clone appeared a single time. The CDR3 DNA sequence: TGTGCCAGCAGCTTGGTGGGTAACACCGGGGAGCTGTTTTTT. Translating it yields CASSLVGNTGELFF. The rearrangement joins TRBV5-6 to TRBJ2-2; D not certain. Germline loops: CDR1 SGHDT, CDR2 YYEEEE. Trimming pared 0 bases from V and 2 bases from J, leaving 5 bases between. The CDR3 totals 14 residues.

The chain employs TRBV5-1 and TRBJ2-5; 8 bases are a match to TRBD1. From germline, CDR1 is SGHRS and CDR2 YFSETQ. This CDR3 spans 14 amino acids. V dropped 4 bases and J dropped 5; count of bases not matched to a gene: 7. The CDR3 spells CASSVTGGYETQYF. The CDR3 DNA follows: TGCGCCAGCAGCGTCACAGGGGGATACGAGACCCAGTACTTC.

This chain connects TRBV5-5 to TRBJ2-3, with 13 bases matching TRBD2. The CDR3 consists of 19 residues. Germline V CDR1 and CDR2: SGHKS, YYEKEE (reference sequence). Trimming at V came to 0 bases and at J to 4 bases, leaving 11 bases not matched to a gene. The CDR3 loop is CASSLVPGTSGAGPDTQYF. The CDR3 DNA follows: TGTGCCAGCAGCTTGGTACCGGGGACTAGCGGGGCGGGCCCAGATACGCAGTATTTT. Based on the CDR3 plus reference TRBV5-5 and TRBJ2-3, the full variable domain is DAGVTQSPTHLIKTRGQQVTLRCSPISGHKSVSWYQQVLGQGPQFIFQYYEKEERGRGNFPDRFSARQFPNYSSELNVNALLLGDSALYLCASSLVPGTSGAGPDTQYFGPGTRLTVL.

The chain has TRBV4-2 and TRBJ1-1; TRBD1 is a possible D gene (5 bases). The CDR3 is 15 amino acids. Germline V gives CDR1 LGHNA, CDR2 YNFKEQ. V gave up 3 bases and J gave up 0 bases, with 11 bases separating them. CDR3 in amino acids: CASSQGGRMNTEAFF. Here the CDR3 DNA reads TGTGCCAGCAGCCAGGGGGGACGGATGAACACTGAAGCTTTCTTT.

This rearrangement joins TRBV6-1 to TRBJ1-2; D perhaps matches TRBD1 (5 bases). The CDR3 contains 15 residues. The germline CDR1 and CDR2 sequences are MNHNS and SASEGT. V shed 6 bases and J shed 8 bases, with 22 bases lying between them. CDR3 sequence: CASSQGAGLQGGYTF. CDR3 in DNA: TGTGCCAGCAGCCAAGGGGCAGGCCTTCAGGGAGGCTACACCTTC.

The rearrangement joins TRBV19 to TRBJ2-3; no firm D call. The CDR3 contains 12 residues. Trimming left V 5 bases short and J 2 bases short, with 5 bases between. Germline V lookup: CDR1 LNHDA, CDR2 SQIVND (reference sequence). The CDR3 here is CASSLYTDTQYF. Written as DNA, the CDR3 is TGTGCCAGTAGTTTATACACAGATACGCAGTATTTT. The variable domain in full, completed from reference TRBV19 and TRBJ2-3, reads DGGITQSPKYLFRKEGQNVTLSCEQNLNHDAMYWYRQDPGQGLRLIYYSQIVNDFQKGDIAEGYSVSREKKESFPLTVTSAQKNPTAFYLCASSLYTDTQYFGPGTRLTVL.

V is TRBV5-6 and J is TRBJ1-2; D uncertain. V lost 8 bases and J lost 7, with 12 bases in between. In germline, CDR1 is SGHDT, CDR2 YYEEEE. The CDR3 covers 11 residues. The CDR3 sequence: CASNDGLGYTF. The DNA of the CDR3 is TGTGCCAGTAACGACGGTCTTGGCTACACCTTC.

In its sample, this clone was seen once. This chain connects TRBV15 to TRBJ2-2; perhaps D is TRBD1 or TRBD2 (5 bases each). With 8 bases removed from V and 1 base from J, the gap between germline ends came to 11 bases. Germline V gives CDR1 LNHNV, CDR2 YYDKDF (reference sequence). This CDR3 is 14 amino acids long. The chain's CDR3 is CATLGRKNTGELFF. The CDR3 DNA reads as TGTGCCACCTTGGGACGGAAGAACACCGGGGAGCTGTTTTTT. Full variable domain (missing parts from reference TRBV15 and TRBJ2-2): DAMVIQNPRYQVTQFGKPVTLSCSQTLNHNVMYWYQQKSSQAPKLLFHYYDKDFNNEADTPDNFQSRRPNTSFCFLDIRSPGLGDTAMYLCATLGRKNTGELFFGEGSRLTVL.

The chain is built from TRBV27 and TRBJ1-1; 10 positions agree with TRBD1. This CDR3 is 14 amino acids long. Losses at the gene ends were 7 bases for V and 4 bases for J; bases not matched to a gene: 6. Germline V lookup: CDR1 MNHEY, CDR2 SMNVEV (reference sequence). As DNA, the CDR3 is TGTGCCAGCATCCGACAGGGGGCGATCACTGAAGCTTTCTTT. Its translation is CASIRQGAITEAFF.

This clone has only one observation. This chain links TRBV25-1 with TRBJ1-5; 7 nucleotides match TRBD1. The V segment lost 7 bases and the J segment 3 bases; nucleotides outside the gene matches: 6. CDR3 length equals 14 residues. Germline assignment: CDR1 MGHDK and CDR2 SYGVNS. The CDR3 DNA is TGTGCCAGCACCCCGACAGGGCTCAATCAGCCCCAGCATTTT. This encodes CASTPTGLNQPQHF. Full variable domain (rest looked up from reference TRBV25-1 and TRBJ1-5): EADIYQTPRYLVIGTGKKITLECSQTMGHDKMYWYQQDPGMELHLIHYSYGVNSTEKGDLSSESTVSRIRTEHFPLTLESARPSHTSQYLCASTPTGLNQPQHFGDGTRLSIL.

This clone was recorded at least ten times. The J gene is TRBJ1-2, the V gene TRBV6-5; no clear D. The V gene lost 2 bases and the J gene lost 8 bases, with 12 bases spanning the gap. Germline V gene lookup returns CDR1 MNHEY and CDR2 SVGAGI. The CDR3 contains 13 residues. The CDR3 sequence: CASSYGGEEGYTF. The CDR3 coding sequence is TGTGCCAGCAGTTACGGAGGAGAGGAGGGCTACACCTTC.

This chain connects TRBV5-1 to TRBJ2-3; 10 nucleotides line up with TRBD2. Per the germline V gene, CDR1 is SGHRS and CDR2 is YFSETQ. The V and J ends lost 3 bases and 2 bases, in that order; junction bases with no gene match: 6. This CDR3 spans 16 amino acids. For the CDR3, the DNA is TGCGCCAGCAGCTATCTAGCGGGGGTCCCCACAGATACGCAGTATTTT. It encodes CASSYLAGVPTDTQYF.

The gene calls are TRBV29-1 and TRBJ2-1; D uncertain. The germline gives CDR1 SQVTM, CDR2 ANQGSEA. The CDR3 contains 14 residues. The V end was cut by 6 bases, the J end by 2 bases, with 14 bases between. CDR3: CSVPITSPYNEQFF. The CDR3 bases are TGCAGCGTACCGATCACCAGCCCCTACAATGAGCAGTTCTTC.

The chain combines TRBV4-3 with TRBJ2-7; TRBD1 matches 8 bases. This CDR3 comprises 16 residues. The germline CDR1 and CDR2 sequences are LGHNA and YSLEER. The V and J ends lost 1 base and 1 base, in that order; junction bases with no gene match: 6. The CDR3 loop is CASSQGWRQGSYEQYF. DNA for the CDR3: TGCGCCAGCAGCCAAGGTTGGAGACAGGGGTCCTACGAGCAGTACTTC.

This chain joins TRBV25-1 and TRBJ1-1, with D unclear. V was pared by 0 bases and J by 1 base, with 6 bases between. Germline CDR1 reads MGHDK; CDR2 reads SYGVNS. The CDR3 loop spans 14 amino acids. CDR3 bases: TGTGCCAGCAGTGAATATCGGCAGAACACTGAAGCTTTCTTT. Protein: CASSEYRQNTEAFF.

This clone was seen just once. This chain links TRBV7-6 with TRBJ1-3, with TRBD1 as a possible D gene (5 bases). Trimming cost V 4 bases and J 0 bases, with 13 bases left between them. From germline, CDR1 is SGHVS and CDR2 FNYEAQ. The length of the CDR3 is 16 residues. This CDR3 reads CASSWGPGISGNTIYF. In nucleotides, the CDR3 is TGTGCCAGCAGCTGGGGACCAGGGATCTCTGGAAACACCATATATTTT.

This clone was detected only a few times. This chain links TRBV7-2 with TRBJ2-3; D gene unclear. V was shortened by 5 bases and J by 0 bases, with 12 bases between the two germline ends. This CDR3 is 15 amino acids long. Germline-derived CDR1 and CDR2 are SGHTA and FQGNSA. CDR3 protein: CASSPDLLSTDTQYF. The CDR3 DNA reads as TGTGCCAGCAGCCCGGACCTCTTGAGCACAGATACGCAGTATTTT.

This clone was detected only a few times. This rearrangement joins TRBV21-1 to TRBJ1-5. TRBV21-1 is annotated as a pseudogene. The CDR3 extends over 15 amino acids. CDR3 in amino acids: CASSKAGYSNQPQHF. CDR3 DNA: TGTGCCAGCAGCAAAGCAGGTTATAGCAATCAGCCCCAGCATTTT.

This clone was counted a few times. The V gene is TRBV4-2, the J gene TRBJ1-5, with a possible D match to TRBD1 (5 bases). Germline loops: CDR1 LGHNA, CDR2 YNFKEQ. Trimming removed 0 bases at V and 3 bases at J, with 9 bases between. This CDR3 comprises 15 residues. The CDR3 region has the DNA TGTGCCAGCAGCCAAGAAGGGGAAACCAATCAGCCCCAGCATTTT. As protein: CASSQEGETNQPQHF.

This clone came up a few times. The chain's CDR3 is CASSQGGLTGSETQYF. The CDR3 DNA reads as TGTGCCAGCAGCCAAGGAGGGCTAACGGGATCCGAGACCCAGTACTTC. The chain carries TRBV14 and TRBJ2-5, with D possibly being TRBD2 (5 bases). Germline lookup yields CDR1 SGHDN and CDR2 FVKESK. The CDR3 is 16 amino acids. The V end lost 1 base, the J end lost 5 bases, and 17 bases lay between the germline ends.